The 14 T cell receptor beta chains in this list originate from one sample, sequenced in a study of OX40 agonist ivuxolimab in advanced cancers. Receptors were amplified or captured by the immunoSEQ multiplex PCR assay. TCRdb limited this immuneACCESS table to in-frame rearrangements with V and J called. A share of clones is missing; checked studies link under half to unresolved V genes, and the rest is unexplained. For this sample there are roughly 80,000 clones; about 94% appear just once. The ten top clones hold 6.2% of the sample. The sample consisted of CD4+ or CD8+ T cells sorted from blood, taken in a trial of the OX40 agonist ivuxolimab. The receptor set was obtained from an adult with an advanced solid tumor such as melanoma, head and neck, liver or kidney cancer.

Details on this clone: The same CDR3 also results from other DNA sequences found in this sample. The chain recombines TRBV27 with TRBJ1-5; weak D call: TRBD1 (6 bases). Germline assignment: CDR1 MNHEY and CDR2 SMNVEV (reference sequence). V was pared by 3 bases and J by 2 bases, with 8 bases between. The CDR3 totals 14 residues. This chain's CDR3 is CASSFRGGNQPQHF. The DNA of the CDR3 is TGTGCCAGCAGTTTCAGGGGCGGCAATCAGCCCCAGCATTTT.

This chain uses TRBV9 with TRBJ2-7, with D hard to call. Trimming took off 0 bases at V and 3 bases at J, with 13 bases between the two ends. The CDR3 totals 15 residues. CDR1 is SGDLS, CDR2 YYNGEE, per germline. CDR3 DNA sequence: TGTGCCAGCAGCGTAGAGAATGCAAGATTCTACGAGCAGTACTTC. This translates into CASSVENARFYEQYF.

The CDR3 DNA is TGTGCCAGCACCTCGCTGGGAGGGGAGAACACTGAAGCTTTCTTT. Protein product: CASTSLGGENTEAFF. The chain couples TRBV5-6 to TRBJ1-1, with a tentative D call TRBD1 (5 bases). The CDR3 spans 15 residues. Trimming shortened V by 6 bases and J by 1 base, and 16 bases separated the two germline ends. Germline lookup yields CDR1 SGHDT and CDR2 YYEEEE.

The CDR3 DNA is TGTGCCAGCAGTCCCCGGGGAGGGGGAGGAAACACCATATATTTT. Translated: CASSPRGGGGNTIYF. The chain couples TRBV27 to TRBJ1-3, with D possibly matching TRBD1 (6 bases). Germline-derived CDR1 and CDR2 are MNHEY and SMNVEV (reference sequence). The CDR3 runs to 15 residues. Trimming took 5 bases from V and 4 from J, leaving 15 bases between them.

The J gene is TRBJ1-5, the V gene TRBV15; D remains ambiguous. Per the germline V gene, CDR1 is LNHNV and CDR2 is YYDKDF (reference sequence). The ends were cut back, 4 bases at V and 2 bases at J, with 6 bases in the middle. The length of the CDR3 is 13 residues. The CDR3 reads CATSNGGNQPQHF. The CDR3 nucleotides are TGTGCCACCAGCAATGGGGGCAATCAGCCCCAGCATTTT.

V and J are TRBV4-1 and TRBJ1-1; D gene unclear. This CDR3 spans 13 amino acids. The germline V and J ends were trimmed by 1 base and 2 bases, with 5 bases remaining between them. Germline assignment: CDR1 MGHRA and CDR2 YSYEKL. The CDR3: CASSQGYNTEAFF. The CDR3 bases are TGCGCCAGCAGCCAAGGTTACAACACTGAAGCTTTCTTT.

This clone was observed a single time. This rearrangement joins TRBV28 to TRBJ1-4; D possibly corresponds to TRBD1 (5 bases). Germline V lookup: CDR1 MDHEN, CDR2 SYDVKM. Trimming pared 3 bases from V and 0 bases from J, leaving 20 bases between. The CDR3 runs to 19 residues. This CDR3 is CASSFPGTGITPTNEKLFF. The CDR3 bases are TGTGCCAGCAGTTTCCCCGGGACGGGTATTACTCCAACTAATGAAAAACTGTTTTTT.

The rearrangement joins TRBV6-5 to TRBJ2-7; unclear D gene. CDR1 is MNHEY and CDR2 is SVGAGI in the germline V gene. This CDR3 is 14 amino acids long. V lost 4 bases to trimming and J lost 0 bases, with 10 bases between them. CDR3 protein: CASSLAAVSYEQYF. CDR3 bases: TGTGCCAGCAGTTTGGCGGCGGTCTCCTACGAGCAGTACTTC.

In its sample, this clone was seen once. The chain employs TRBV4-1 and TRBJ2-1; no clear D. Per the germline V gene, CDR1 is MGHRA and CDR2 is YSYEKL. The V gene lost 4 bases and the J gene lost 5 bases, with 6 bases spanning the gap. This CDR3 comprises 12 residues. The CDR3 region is CASSRDNNEQFF. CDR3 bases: TGCGCCAGCAGCCGAGACAACAATGAGCAGTTCTTC.

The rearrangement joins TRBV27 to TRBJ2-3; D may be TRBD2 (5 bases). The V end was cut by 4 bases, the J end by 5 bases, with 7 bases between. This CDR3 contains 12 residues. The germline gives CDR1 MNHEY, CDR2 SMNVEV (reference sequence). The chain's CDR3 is CASSSGLDTQYF. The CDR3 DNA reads TGTGCCAGCAGTTCCGGACTAGATACGCAGTATTTT.

The CDR3 DNA reads as TGTGCCAGCAGCCCGGGAGGGAATGAGCAGTTCTTC. This translates into CASSPGGNEQFF. V is TRBV5-6 and J is TRBJ2-1; 8 bases match TRBD2. Germline V gene data show CDR1 as SGHDT and CDR2 as YYEEEE. Trimming at V came to 4 bases and at J to 7 bases, leaving 1 base not matched to a gene. The length of the CDR3 is 12 residues.

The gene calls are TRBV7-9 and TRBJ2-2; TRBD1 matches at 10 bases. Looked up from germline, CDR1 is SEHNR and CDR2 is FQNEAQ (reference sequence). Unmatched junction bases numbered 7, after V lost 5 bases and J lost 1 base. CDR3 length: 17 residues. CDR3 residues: CASSHKTGGWNTGELFF. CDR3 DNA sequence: TGTGCCAGCAGCCATAAGACAGGGGGCTGGAACACCGGGGAGCTGTTTTTT.

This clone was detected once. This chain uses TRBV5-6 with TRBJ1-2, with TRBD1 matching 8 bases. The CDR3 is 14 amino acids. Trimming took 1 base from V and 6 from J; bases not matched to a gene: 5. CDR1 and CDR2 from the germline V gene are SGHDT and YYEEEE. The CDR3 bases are TGTGCCAGCAGCTTGCCCACAGGGGGAGATGGCTACACCTTC. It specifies CASSLPTGGDGYTF. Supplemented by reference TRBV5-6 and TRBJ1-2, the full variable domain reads DAGVTQSPTHLIKTRGQQVTLRCSPKSGHDTVSWYQQALGQGPQFIFQYYEEEERQRGNFPDRFSGHQFPNYSSELNVNALLLGDSALYLCASSLPTGGDGYTFGSGTRLTVV.

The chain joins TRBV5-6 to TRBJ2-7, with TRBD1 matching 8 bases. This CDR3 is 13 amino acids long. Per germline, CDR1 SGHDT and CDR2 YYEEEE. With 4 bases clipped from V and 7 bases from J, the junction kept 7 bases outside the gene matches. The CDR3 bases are TGTGCCAGCAGCACGGGACAGGCTTTAGAGCAGTACTTC. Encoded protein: CASSTGQALEQYF.